This T cell receptor (beta chain) was recovered during a study of T cells in lung cancer brain metastases. Study in general: A median roughly 320 days separated primary and brain metastasis sampling.

Repertoires were generated with immunoSEQ multiplex PCR, while TCRdb's copy carries only in-frame clones and drops some. The sample has over a thousand clones, 70% to 90% seen once. The sample taken for sequencing was tumor tissue from a brain metastasis. This receptor was taken from a woman aged 50 to 65 with non-small cell lung cancer that had spread to the brain.

The CDR3 sequence: CASSLRRFQPQHF. CDR3 DNA sequence: TGTGCCAGCAGCTTAAGGAGGTTTCAGCCCCAGCATTTT. J is TRBJ1-5 and V is TRBV7-2; D is uncertain. CDR1 and CDR2 from the germline V gene are SGHTA and FQGNSA. This CDR3 spans 13 amino acids. Deletions cut 2 bases from V and 6 bases from J, with 8 bases between.